This T cell receptor (beta chain) was profiled in a study of CD8 T cells in ankylosing spondylitis. In this sample, this clonotype turned up a few times. Antigen specificity is unknown. Study-level findings and limits: Before this, some motif variants had been reported in reactive arthritis synovial fluid and blood. A motif of under ten highly homologous TCR beta variants was seen as apparently characteristic of ankylosing spondylitis blood. Peripheral blood samples showed relatively rare disease-linked clones, and these clones were CD8+.

Quantitative 5'-RACE with molecular barcodes generated TCR beta libraries. TCRdb processed the 5' RACE reads anew with MiXCR; each CDR3 protein has one entry. Altogether some 300,000 distinct CDR3 sequences are present, 20% being singletons, with the ten largest covering about 3.5%. This TCR was sampled from a female donor with ankylosing spondylitis or in good health (not recorded which). Sequenced sample: blood, either unsorted or a sorted T cell fraction (not recorded which).

In DNA, the CDR3 is TGCGCCAGCAGCCAGGATGGGACTGGTGAGCAGTTCTTC. Translation gives CASSQDGTGEQFF. V gene TRBV4-3 combines with J gene TRBJ2-1; D is perhaps TRBD2 (6 bases). CDR1 LGHNA and CDR2 YSLEER come from the germline V gene. Trimming removed 3 bases at V and 9 bases at J, with 12 bases between. This CDR3 contains 13 residues.